A selection of T cell receptor beta chains follows, all from one sample in a study of shared clonotypes between healthy human individuals. Clones were sequenced by immunoSEQ multiplex PCR, and TCRdb holds only the in-frame ones, with some missing. The data hold 2.3 million or so clones, with more than 85% observed a single time. The specimen was naive CD4+ T cells from PBMCs. These receptors came from a man aged 18-30 years in good health. Some clones in this sample may be carry-over from other donors' samples. CDR3s include the opening cysteine and the closing phenylalanine or tryptophan. The order of the fields is J gene, V gene, clone size, D gene, CDR3 DNA, CDR3 protein. The D gene is left open where the match is weak. Rows may omit the clone size; those that give it use once, few, many or a size class.

j_call: TRBJ2-7
v_call: TRBV7-2
clone_size: NA
d_call: TRBD2
cdr3_nt: TGTGCCAGCAGCTTAGGGACTAGCAGCTACGAGCAGTACTTC
cdr3_aa: CASSLGTSSYEQYF

j_call: TRBJ1-2
v_call: TRBV28
clone_size: NA
d_call: NA
cdr3_nt: TGTGCCAGCTGGACGGGGGCCTCCTATGGCTACACCTTC
cdr3_aa: CASWTGASYGYTF

j_call: TRBJ2-5
v_call: TRBV5-4
clone_size: NA
d_call: TRBD1
cdr3_nt: TGTGCCAGCAGCTTGGGACAGGGGTACCAAGAGACCCAGTACTTC
cdr3_aa: CASSLGQGYQETQYF

j_call: TRBJ2-3
v_call: TRBV5-1
clone_size: NA
d_call: TRBD1
cdr3_nt: TGCGCCAGCAGCTTGGAGGGGGCGCGCACAGATACGCAGTATTTT
cdr3_aa: CASSLEGARTDTQYF

j_call: TRBJ2-7
v_call: TRBV5-1
clone_size: NA
d_call: NA
cdr3_nt: TGCGCCAGCAGATCTGTTTCGGGGTCATCCTACGAGCAGTACTTC
cdr3_aa: CASRSVSGSSYEQYF

j_call: TRBJ2-7
v_call: TRBV7-2
clone_size: NA
d_call: TRBD2
cdr3_nt: TGTGCCAGCAGCTTAGTCGGGACTAGCGGTGACGAGCAGTACTTC
cdr3_aa: CASSLVGTSGDEQYF

j_call: TRBJ2-1
v_call: TRBV18
clone_size: NA
d_call: NA
cdr3_nt: TGTGCCAGCTCACCAATTGGGAGCTCCTACAATGAGCAGTTCTTC
cdr3_aa: CASSPIGSSYNEQFF

j_call: TRBJ2-1
v_call: TRBV5-6
clone_size: NA
d_call: NA
cdr3_nt: TGTGCCAGCAGCTTACTGGCCAACACCTACAATGAGCAGTTCTTC
cdr3_aa: CASSLLANTYNEQFF

j_call: TRBJ2-6
v_call: TRBV30
clone_size: NA
d_call: NA
cdr3_nt: TGTGCCTGGAGTGGGTATTCCGGGGCCAACGTCCTGACTTTC
cdr3_aa: CAWSGYSGANVLTF

j_call: TRBJ1-4
v_call: TRBV18
clone_size: NA
d_call: TRBD1
cdr3_nt: TGTGCCAGCACCAGACAGGGCGGGGATGAAAAACTGTTTTTT
cdr3_aa: CASTRQGGDEKLFF

j_call: TRBJ2-1
v_call: TRBV5-4
clone_size: NA
d_call: TRBD2
cdr3_nt: TGTGCCAGCAGCTACGGGACTACCTACAATGAGCAGTTCTTC
cdr3_aa: CASSYGTTYNEQFF

j_call: TRBJ2-6
v_call: TRBV30
clone_size: NA
d_call: NA
cdr3_nt: TGTGCCTGGAGTGTAAATCGGTTTAGGGTCCCTGGGGCCAACGTCCTGACTTTC
cdr3_aa: CAWSVNRFRVPGANVLTF

j_call: TRBJ2-3
v_call: TRBV28
clone_size: NA
d_call: NA
cdr3_nt: TGTGCCAGCAGTTACCTCCTAGGTCCTCAGGGTACTAGCACAGATACGCAGTATTTT
cdr3_aa: CASSYLLGPQGTSTDTQYF

j_call: TRBJ2-5
v_call: TRBV7-2
clone_size: NA
d_call: NA
cdr3_nt: TGTGCCAGCAGCGGGGGGACGGTACAGACCCAGTACTTC
cdr3_aa: CASSGGTVQTQYF

j_call: TRBJ2-1
v_call: TRBV11-3
clone_size: NA
d_call: NA
cdr3_nt: TGTGCCAGCAGCTCCAAGGTCGGCAATGAGCAGTTCTTC
cdr3_aa: CASSSKVGNEQFF

j_call: TRBJ1-2
v_call: TRBV10-3
clone_size: NA
d_call: NA
cdr3_nt: TGTGCCATCAGTGAGCCTGGGCCCGAAACCTATGGCTACACCTTC
cdr3_aa: CAISEPGPETYGYTF

j_call: TRBJ2-7
v_call: TRBV30
clone_size: NA
d_call: NA
cdr3_nt: TGTGCCTGGAGCTGGGGCATCTCCTACGAGCAGTACTTC
cdr3_aa: CAWSWGISYEQYF

j_call: TRBJ2-2
v_call: TRBV6-5
clone_size: once
d_call: NA
cdr3_nt: TGTGCCAGCAGTCAACCCGCCTCTAACACCGGGGAGCTGTTTTTT
cdr3_aa: CASSQPASNTGELFF

j_call: TRBJ1-5
v_call: TRBV19
clone_size: NA
d_call: NA
cdr3_nt: TGTGCCAGTAGTTACAGGGTCAATCAGCCCCAGCATTTT
cdr3_aa: CASSYRVNQPQHF

j_call: TRBJ1-1
v_call: TRBV28
clone_size: NA
d_call: TRBD1
cdr3_nt: TGTGCCAGCAGTTTATGGGACAGGGCAGCAGGGGTGCTAGCTTTCTTT
cdr3_aa: CASSLWDRAAGVLAFF

j_call: TRBJ2-1
v_call: TRBV4-1
clone_size: NA
d_call: TRBD2
cdr3_nt: TGCGCCAGCAGCCAAGAGCCGGGACTAGCGGGAGACGAGCAGTTCTTC
cdr3_aa: CASSQEPGLAGDEQFF

j_call: TRBJ2-2
v_call: TRBV5-1
clone_size: NA
d_call: TRBD2
cdr3_nt: TGCGCCAGTAGGCCGGGACTAGCGGCCGGGGAGCTGTTTTTT
cdr3_aa: CASRPGLAAGELFF

j_call: TRBJ1-1
v_call: TRBV15
clone_size: NA
d_call: NA
cdr3_nt: TGTGCCACCAGCAGAGATCTTGTGGGGACTGAAGCTTTCTTT
cdr3_aa: CATSRDLVGTEAFF

j_call: TRBJ2-5
v_call: TRBV18
clone_size: NA
d_call: NA
cdr3_nt: TGTGCCAGCTCCCAGGGCCGGGGGGAGACCCAGTACTTC
cdr3_aa: CASSQGRGETQYF

j_call: TRBJ2-1
v_call: TRBV7-8
clone_size: NA
d_call: NA
cdr3_nt: TGTGCCAGCAGCTCACCGTCCAACACCCATGAGCAGTTCTTC
cdr3_aa: CASSSPSNTHEQFF